Listed here are 26 T cell receptor beta chains from one sample, sequenced in a study of human T cells and chemical hapten exposure. As to time point: patch test 2, 6 weeks after DPC sensitization. This sample's treatment: therapeutic diphenylcyclopropenone sensitization with weekly scalp DPC. MiXCR, run by TCRdb on the RACE reads, gives a single entry per CDR3 protein. The sample consists of approximately 120,000 distinct CDR3 sequences, roughly 9% of them appearing once. This specimen was whole blood, taken in connection with sensitization to the hapten diphenylcyclopropenone (DPC). The source is a woman aged 40 to 49 with alopecia areata. Some clones in this sample may be carry-over from other donors' samples.

This clonotype was recorded many times. The chain combines TRBV10-3 with TRBJ1-2, with TRBD1 matching 10 bases. J was trimmed by 3 bases and V by 7 bases; bases with no gene match: 20. The CDR3 spans 19 residues. Germline V lookup: CDR1 ENHRY, CDR2 SYGVKD. CDR3 bases: TGTGCCATCACCGCAAATCCGGGACAGGGGAAGAGGCCCGACTATGGCTACACCTTC. Protein product: CAITANPGQGKRPDYGYTF.

This clonotype appeared once. The chain is built from TRBV5-1 and TRBJ1-2, with TRBD1 matching over 9 bases. This CDR3 has 14 amino acids. Germline V lookup: CDR1 SGHRS, CDR2 YFSETQ. V trimming: 5 bases; J trimming: 11 bases; junction bases outside the gene matches: 13. The CDR3 protein is CASRQFPDRGSYTF. The CDR3 nucleotides are TGCGCCAGCAGGCAGTTCCCGGACAGGGGAAGTTACACCTTC.

In this sample, this clonotype turned up many times. The chain carries TRBV7-7 and TRBJ1-5; D is possibly TRBD1 (6 bases). The CDR3 totals 20 residues. From germline, CDR1 is SSHAT and CDR2 FNYEAQ (reference sequence). V was trimmed by 5 bases and J by 0 bases, leaving 26 bases between them. CDR3 nucleotides: TGTGCCAGCAGCCCACAGTTGAGAGGGGGGCCCCGCTATAGCAATCAGCCCCAGCATTTT. It specifies CASSPQLRGGPRYSNQPQHF.

This chain joins TRBV7-9 and TRBJ1-3; TRBD1 aligns across 7 bases. There are 16 residues in the CDR3. Unmatched junction bases numbered 4, after V lost 0 bases and J lost 2 bases. Germline assignment: CDR1 SEHNR and CDR2 FQNEAQ (reference sequence). The CDR3 loop is CASSLARGQTGNTIYF. The CDR3 bases are TGTGCCAGCAGCTTAGCGCGGGGACAGACTGGAAACACCATATATTTT.

This clonotype was seen at least ten times. The chain couples TRBV9 to TRBJ2-5; 7 bases align to TRBD2. Per the germline V gene, CDR1 is SGDLS and CDR2 is YYNGEE. V was pared by 2 bases and J by 1 base, with 2 bases of the junction left unmatched. The CDR3 consists of 14 residues. Written as DNA, the CDR3 is TGTGCCAGCAGCGTGGGAGGGGCCCAAGAGACCCAGTACTTC. Its translation: CASSVGGAQETQYF.

The V gene is TRBV9, the J gene TRBJ1-2; D is uncertain. The CDR3 is made up of 12 amino acids. Germline CDR1 SGDLS, CDR2 YYNGEE. The V end lost 4 bases, the J end lost 8 bases, and 12 bases lay between the germline ends. The CDR3 region is CASSFGLGGYTF. The CDR3 nucleotides read TGTGCCAGCAGCTTCGGACTTGGCGGCTACACCTTC. Full variable domain (remainder filled in from reference TRBV9 and TRBJ1-2): DSGVTQTPKHLITATGQRVTLRCSPRSGDLSVYWYQQSLDQGLQFLIQYYNGEERAKGNILERFSAQQFPDLHSELNLSSLELGDSALYFCASSFGLGGYTFGSGTRLTVV.

This sequence joins TRBV27 and TRBJ1-5, with unresolved D. Germline CDR1 MNHEY, CDR2 SMNVEV (reference sequence). This CDR3 has 12 amino acids. Between the trimmed V and J ends, which lost 0 bases and 9 bases, there was a span of 6 bases. For the CDR3, the DNA is TGTGCCAGCAGTTTATCAGCCGGGCCCCAGCATTTT. This gives the protein CASSLSAGPQHF.

In the case of this clonotype: A much more abundant neighbour one base away suggests this may be a read error. The rearrangement links TRBV18 to TRBJ1-5; 9 nucleotides agree with TRBD1. The CDR3 runs 13 residues. Germline V gives CDR1 KGHSH, CDR2 LQKENI. CDR3 in amino acids: CVSSPTGGQGQHF. The CDR3 region has the DNA TGTGTCAGCTCACCCACAGGGGGACAGGGCCAGCATTTT. Drawing the rest from reference TRBV18 and TRBJ1-5, the complete variable domain is NAGVMQNPRHLVRRRGQEARLRCSPMKGHSHVYWYRQLPEEGLKFMVYLQKENIIDESGMPKERFSAEFPKEGPSILRIQQVVRGDSAAYFCVSSPTGGQGQHFGDGTRLSIL.

This clonotype was observed a handful of times. The rearrangement uses TRBV20-1 and TRBJ2-1, with 9 bases lining up with TRBD2. Per germline, CDR1 DFQATT and CDR2 SNEGSKA (reference sequence). The CDR3 consists of 14 residues. J was trimmed by 3 bases and V by 4 bases; bases with no gene match: 4. The CDR3, as DNA: TGCAGTGCTAACGAGCGGGGGGACTACAATGAGCAGTTCTTC. Its protein product is CSANERGDYNEQFF.

This clonotype came up a few times. The chain joins TRBV27 to TRBJ2-7; D unclear. V was cut by 5 bases and J by 3 bases, with 17 bases left in between. The CDR3 covers 15 residues. Per the germline V gene, CDR1 is MNHEY and CDR2 is SMNVEV (reference sequence). CDR3: CASSPGSVRVYEQYF. The CDR3 DNA follows: TGTGCCAGCAGTCCGGGTTCGGTAAGGGTCTACGAGCAGTACTTC.

This clonotype was detected only a few times. The chain has TRBV7-6 and TRBJ2-7, with 13 positions matching TRBD2. Germline V lookup: CDR1 SGHVS, CDR2 FNYEAQ. V gave up 6 bases and J gave up 0 bases; unmatched junction bases: 11. This CDR3 comprises 18 residues. In DNA form, the CDR3 reads TGTGCCAGCAGGCGGACTAGCGGGGGCCTTCCACGCTCCTACGAGCAGTACTTC. It codes for CASRRTSGGLPRSYEQYF.

The rearrangement links TRBV29-1 to TRBJ2-7; D is possibly TRBD1 or TRBD2 (5 bases each). Germline loops: CDR1 SQVTM, CDR2 ANQGSEA. With 7 bases removed from V and 4 bases from J, the gap between germline ends came to 17 bases. This CDR3 has 13 residues. Written as DNA, the CDR3 is TGCAGCGCCGTTCCCGGGACCACGTACGAGCAGTACTTC. Its translation is CSAVPGTTYEQYF.

This clonotype came up a few times. The V gene is TRBV5-1, the J gene TRBJ1-1; 8 bases align to TRBD1. Per the germline V gene, CDR1 is SGHRS and CDR2 is YFSETQ. The CDR3 contains 15 residues. V lost 4 bases, J lost 1 base, and 6 bases stayed unmatched. CDR3 sequence: CASSRQTGANTEAFF. For the CDR3, the DNA is TGCGCCAGCAGCCGTCAGACAGGGGCGAACACTGAAGCTTTCTTT.

This clonotype was recorded a few times. The chain has TRBV7-9 and TRBJ1-6, with TRBD1 identical over 8 bases. Trimming at V came to 5 bases and at J to 8 bases, leaving 5 bases not matched to a gene. There are 14 residues in the CDR3. The V gene's germline CDR1 is SEHNR and CDR2 FQNEAQ (reference sequence). CDR3: CASSGQGLDSPLHF. The CDR3, as DNA: TGTGCCAGCAGCGGACAGGGTTTGGATTCACCCCTCCACTTT.

The chain has TRBV10-3 and TRBJ1-1; 7 bases line up with TRBD1. Germline trimming cut 3 bases from V and 3 bases from J; bases unmatched to any gene: 7. CDR3 length equals 15 residues. In germline, CDR1 is ENHRY, CDR2 SYGVKD. CDR3 bases: TGTGCCATCAGTGAACGACAGGGCTCGGACACTGAAGCTTTCTTT. This codes for CAISERQGSDTEAFF.

Many counts were recorded for this clonotype. This chain joins TRBV12-5 and TRBJ2-1, with 9 bases aligning to TRBD1. The CDR3 runs 15 residues. Germline V gene data show CDR1 as LGHNT and CDR2 as FRNRAP. V lost 5 bases and J lost 6; bases outside the gene matches: 8. In DNA form, the CDR3 reads TGTGCTAGTGGTGCCACCGGGACAGGGTCCAATGAGCAGTTCTTC. Protein sequence: CASGATGTGSNEQFF.

In its sample, this clonotype was seen a few times. The chain couples TRBV4-1 to TRBJ1-2; D possibly corresponds to TRBD1 (5 bases). Germline CDR1 is MGHRA and CDR2 is YSYEKL. The V gene lost 2 bases and the J gene lost 6 bases, with 13 bases spanning the gap. The CDR3 sequence is 14 residues long. The CDR3 DNA is TGCGCCAGCAGCCAAACAGGTCTCAGGGATGGCTACACCTTC. Translated, it gives CASSQTGLRDGYTF.

This clonotype occurred many times. V is TRBV20-1 and J is TRBJ2-7; the D is unclear. Germline V gene sequence: CDR1 DFQATT, CDR2 SNEGSKA (reference sequence). The CDR3 length is 18 residues. Trimming stripped 0 bases from V and 0 bases from J, with 21 bases between. The CDR3 DNA follows: TGCAGTGCTAGAGATTCCTATTCACATCCACGGAACTCCTACGAGCAGTACTTC. This codes for CSARDSYSHPRNSYEQYF.

Concerning this clonotype itself: An end of the junction differs from the germline gene, which may be a read error. V is TRBV6-5 and J is TRBJ1-1; D is perhaps TRBD1 (6 bases). Looked up from germline, CDR1 is MNHEY and CDR2 is SVGAGI. The CDR3 has 15 residues. CDR3 sequence: CASSYSQGGGTEVFF. In nucleotides, the CDR3 is TGTGCCAGCAGTTACTCACAGGGTGGAGGGACTGAAGTTTTCTTT.

The rearrangement uses TRBV2 and TRBJ1-2; D is possibly TRBD1 (6 bases). V was shortened by 3 bases and J by 1 base, with 12 bases between the two germline ends. The CDR3 spans 15 residues. Germline V gene lookup returns CDR1 SNHLY and CDR2 FYNNEI. The CDR3 sequence: CASSDWTARNYGYTF. CDR3 nucleotide sequence: TGTGCCAGCAGTGACTGGACAGCCCGTAACTATGGCTACACCTTC.

The chain is built from TRBV12-3 or TRBV12-4 and TRBJ2-7; TRBD1 matches at 12 bases. After removal of 3 bases from V and 9 bases from J, the junction contained 9 bases not matched to a gene. CDR3 length equals 15 residues. This CDR3 is CASSFGGTGGSRQYF. Written as DNA, the CDR3 is TGTGCCAGCAGTTTTGGAGGGACAGGGGGCTCTCGGCAGTACTTC.

The chain is built from TRBV4-1 and TRBJ1-6; D is ambiguous. Germline V gene sequence: CDR1 MGHRA, CDR2 YSYEKL. CDR3 length equals 15 residues. Trimming removed 0 bases from V and 10 bases from J, with 13 bases in between. DNA for the CDR3: TGCGCCAGCAGCCAAGATCGTCAGGAAAACTCACCCCTCCACTTT. Its translation: CASSQDRQENSPLHF.

This clonotype has only a few counts. The chain employs TRBV4-3 and TRBJ2-3; 11 nucleotides match TRBD2. CDR1 and CDR2 (germline): LGHNA, YSLEER. This CDR3 has 16 residues. V shed 1 base, J shed 3 bases, and the junction held 3 bases outside the gene matches. CDR3 DNA: TGCGCCAGCAGCCAAGGCACTAGCGGGGGAACAGATACGCAGTATTTT. Its translation is CASSQGTSGGTDTQYF.

This clonotype came up many times. CDR3 sequence: CASSFLTGTGNTGELFF. Here the CDR3 DNA reads TGTGCCAGCAGCTTCTTAACCGGGACAGGGAACACCGGGGAGCTGTTTTTT. The V gene is TRBV5-5, the J gene TRBJ2-2, with 8 nucleotides matching TRBD1. The CDR3 has 17 amino acids. With 2 bases clipped from V and 1 base from J, the junction kept 7 bases outside the gene matches. CDR1 is SGHKS and CDR2 is YYEKEE in the germline V gene (reference sequence). The entire variable domain, with the rest obtained from reference TRBV5-5 and TRBJ2-2, is as follows: DAGVTQSPTHLIKTRGQQVTLRCSPISGHKSVSWYQQVLGQGPQFIFQYYEKEERGRGNFPDRFSARQFPNYSSELNVNALLLGDSALYLCASSFLTGTGNTGELFFGEGSRLTVL.

At least ten counts were recorded for this clonotype. This rearrangement joins TRBV7-6 to TRBJ1-3; D is unresolved. The CDR3 loop spans 14 amino acids. From germline, CDR1 is SGHVS and CDR2 FNYEAQ. V lost 5 bases and J lost 0, with 8 bases in between. The DNA of the CDR3 is TGTGCCAGCAGCCCGGTCTACTCTGGAAACACCATATATTTT. Residues: CASSPVYSGNTIYF.

The chain combines TRBV19 with TRBJ2-3, with a possible D match to TRBD1 (6 bases). Germline V gene data show CDR1 as LNHDA and CDR2 as SQIVND (reference sequence). This CDR3 spans 14 amino acids. Trimming took 7 bases from V and 5 from J, leaving 16 bases between them. CDR3 loop: CASKEVGARDTQYF. The CDR3 nucleotides are TGTGCCAGTAAGGAGGTGGGGGCCAGAGATACGCAGTATTTT.